This TCR beta chain was retrieved from a study of T-cell memory formation after mild COVID-19. On this clonotype itself: Antigen unknown.

The CDR3 length is 16 residues. Germline CDR1 reads SGHRS; CDR2 reads YFSETQ. With 4 bases clipped from V and 5 bases from J, the junction kept 8 bases outside the gene matches. Study observations and caveats: Memory cells collected pre-infection included some clones that later responded, suggesting cross-reactive memory joined. Contracting CD4+ clones were located mainly in CM and EM, and CD8+ clones in EMRA. A second wave expanding day 15 to 37 was CD4+-biased; contracting clones were balanced.

TCRdb analysed the 5' RACE reads with MiXCR anew, one entry per CDR3 protein. The data hold roughly 300,000 distinct CDR3 sequences, with approximately 8% observed a single time. This clonotype originated in a man younger than 35 who had mild COVID-19 (a few samples of this study predate the infection). Cell type and time point are not known. Sequences were obtained from PBMCs or a T cell subset sorted from them (not recorded which). The J gene is TRBJ2-3, the V gene TRBV5-1, with TRBD2 identical over 12 bases. CDR3 in amino acids: CASSVSSGGAIDTQYF. The DNA for the CDR3 is TGCGCCAGCAGCGTTTCTAGCGGGGGGGCAATAGATACGCAGTATTTT.